The 27 T cell receptor beta chains below all came from one sample that was sequenced in a study of TIL therapy for anti-PD-1-resistant metastatic lung cancer. This was the immunoSEQ v3 assay. Sequencing was performed with immunoSEQ multiplex PCR; in TCRdb, only in-frame clones are kept and a portion is missing. The sample records 55,000 or so clones, approximately 75% being singletons. Time point reported: pre-treatment sample, taken before nivolumab and TIL therapy. Sequencing used blood, obtained at baseline. These receptors originate from a person aged 25-85 years with non-small cell lung cancer.

The chain links TRBV12-5 to TRBJ1-2; D might be TRBD1 (6 bases). The germline gives CDR1 LGHNT, CDR2 FRNRAP. Trimming removed 3 bases from V and 3 bases from J, with 8 bases in between. The CDR3 contains 13 residues. CDR3 loop: CASGFGGDYGYTF. The CDR3 bases are TGTGCTAGTGGTTTCGGGGGCGACTATGGCTACACCTTC.

The gene calls are TRBV7-2 and TRBJ2-1; D possibly corresponds to TRBD2 (6 bases). Germline values: CDR1 SGHTA, CDR2 FQGNSA. V was pared by 4 bases and J by 1 base, with 11 bases between. This CDR3 contains 15 residues. The CDR3, as DNA: TGTGCCAGCAGCTACACCGGAGGGTCCTACAATGAGCAGTTCTTC. Protein: CASSYTGGSYNEQFF.

The chain is built from TRBV7-2 and TRBJ2-7; tentatively, D is TRBD1 (6 bases). The V end lost 5 bases, the J end lost 1 base, and 12 bases lay between the germline ends. The CDR3 is 14 residues long. The germline V gene encodes CDR1 SGHTA and CDR2 FQGNSA. The CDR3 coding sequence is TGTGCCAGCAGCCAGACAACAGGGTCCTACGAGCAGTACTTC. It specifies CASSQTTGSYEQYF.

The V and J genes are TRBV19 and TRBJ1-2, with D possibly being TRBD1 (6 bases). The length of the CDR3 is 13 residues. The germline V gene encodes CDR1 LNHDA and CDR2 SQIVND (reference sequence). V lost 10 bases and J 5 bases, leaving 17 bases between the germline ends. CDR3 amino acids: CANPTGLGYGYTF. As DNA, the CDR3 is TGTGCCAATCCCACAGGGCTCGGGTATGGCTACACCTTC.

This sequence joins TRBV7-3 and TRBJ2-3; D remains ambiguous. Trimming stripped 5 bases from V and 6 bases from J, with 12 bases between. This CDR3 contains 13 residues. Germline loops: CDR1 SGHTA, CDR2 FQGTGA. CDR3 coding DNA: TGTGCCAGCAGCCCAAACTATGGGGATACGCAGTATTTT. Residues: CASSPNYGDTQYF.

This chain uses TRBV19 with TRBJ2-7; tentative D call: TRBD2 (8 bases). With 4 bases removed from V and 0 bases from J, the gap between germline ends came to 22 bases. The CDR3 consists of 18 residues. Germline V gene lookup returns CDR1 LNHDA and CDR2 SQIVND (reference sequence). The CDR3, as DNA: TGTGCCAGTAGTAGTCCGGGACAGCGGAGCGGGAGCTCCTACGAGCAGTACTTC. Translation: CASSSPGQRSGSSYEQYF.

The chain is built from TRBV9 and TRBJ1-2; the match to TRBD1 covers 7 bases. Per germline, CDR1 SGDLS and CDR2 YYNGEE. This CDR3 comprises 15 residues. The V and J ends lost 5 bases and 2 bases, in that order; junction bases with no gene match: 9. The CDR3 reads CASRTSETGNYGYTF. CDR3 nucleotides: TGTGCCAGCAGGACATCCGAGACAGGGAACTATGGCTACACCTTC. Variable domain in full (rest from reference TRBV9 and TRBJ1-2): DSGVTQTPKHLITATGQRVTLRCSPRSGDLSVYWYQQSLDQGLQFLIQYYNGEERAKGNILERFSAQQFPDLHSELNLSSLELGDSALYFCASRTSETGNYGYTFGSGTRLTVV.

This clone was counted between two and nine times. The chain joins TRBV7-9 to TRBJ2-7, with D possibly TRBD1 on 6 matching bases. V dropped 6 bases and J dropped 7 bases, with 13 bases sitting between them. CDR3 length equals 12 residues. The germline CDR1 and CDR2 sequences are SEHNR and FQNEAQ (reference sequence). Here the CDR3 DNA reads TGTGCCAGCAGTTCGCAGGGGTATGAGCAGTACTTC. Protein product: CASSSQGYEQYF.

V and J are TRBV30 and TRBJ1-1; 7 bases are a match to TRBD1. The germline gives CDR1 GTSNPN, CDR2 SVGIG (reference sequence). V dropped 3 bases and J dropped 5; count of bases not matched to a gene: 9. The CDR3 has 14 amino acids. The CDR3 region is CAWSPTGRGTEAFF. In nucleotides, the CDR3 is TGTGCCTGGAGCCCGACAGGGCGTGGAACTGAAGCTTTCTTT. The whole variable domain, filled in from reference TRBV30 and TRBJ1-1, reads SQTIHQWPATLVQPVGSPLSLECTVEGTSNPNLYWYRQAAGRGLQLLFYSVGIGQISSEVPQNLSASRPQDRQFILSSKKLLLSDSGFYLCAWSPTGRGTEAFFGQGTRLTVV.

The rearrangement joins TRBV2 to TRBJ2-3; 12 nucleotides align to TRBD2. After removal of 4 bases from V and 5 bases from J, the junction contained 1 base not matched to a gene. Germline V CDR1 and CDR2: SNHLY, FYNNEI. This CDR3 is built from 14 residues. The chain's CDR3 is CASSGTSGEDTQYF. Written as DNA, the CDR3 is TGTGCCAGCAGTGGGACTAGCGGGGAAGATACGCAGTATTTT. The whole variable domain, remainder taken from reference TRBV2 and TRBJ2-3, is EPEVTQTPSHQVTQMGQEVILRCVPISNHLYFYWYRQILGQKVEFLVSFYNNEISEKSEIFDDQFSVERPDGSNFTLKIRSTKLEDSAMYFCASSGTSGEDTQYFGPGTRLTVL.

This chain connects TRBV30 to TRBJ1-1; a weak D match, TRBD1 (6 bases). From germline, CDR1 is GTSNPN and CDR2 SVGIG (reference sequence). The CDR3 is 13 amino acids. V was cut by 0 bases and J by 7 bases, with 12 bases left in between. The CDR3 is CAWSVGWGREAFF. The CDR3 nucleotides are TGTGCCTGGAGTGTAGGATGGGGGCGTGAAGCTTTCTTT. Based on the CDR3 plus reference TRBV30 and TRBJ1-1, the full variable domain is SQTIHQWPATLVQPVGSPLSLECTVEGTSNPNLYWYRQAAGRGLQLLFYSVGIGQISSEVPQNLSASRPQDRQFILSSKKLLLSDSGFYLCAWSVGWGREAFFGQGTRLTVV.

Sample share makes this clone medium-sized. The chain is built from TRBV6-4 and TRBJ2-2, with D possibly TRBD1 on 6 matching bases. The V end was cut by 6 bases, the J end by 3 bases, with 11 bases between. The CDR3 runs 14 residues. The germline gives CDR1 MRHNA, CDR2 SNTAGT. For the CDR3, the DNA is TGTGCCAGCAGCCAAAACAGGGACACCGGGGAGCTGTTTTTT. This codes for CASSQNRDTGELFF.

This clone appeared a few times. CDR3 DNA: TGTGCCAGCAGCGTAGATCCAGACTCTGGAAACACCATATATTTT. Its translation: CASSVDPDSGNTIYF. The V gene is TRBV9, the J gene TRBJ1-3; D is ambiguous. CDR3 length: 15 amino acids. Germline assignment: CDR1 SGDLS and CDR2 YYNGEE. Trimming removed 0 bases at V and 0 bases at J, with 7 bases between.

The table lists this clone with a count of one. The rearrangement joins TRBV5-1 to TRBJ2-3; a possible D gene is TRBD1 (6 bases). CDR3 length equals 17 residues. Germline V gene data show CDR1 as SGHRS and CDR2 as YFSETQ. V was shortened by 4 bases and J by 4 bases, with 22 bases between the two germline ends. The CDR3 protein is CASSKSDRLGPSDTQYF. DNA of the CDR3: TGCGCCAGCAGCAAATCAGACAGGTTGGGACCATCAGATACGCAGTATTTT.

CDR3 nucleotide sequence: TGTGCCTGGAGTGCCCAGGCTAATGAAAAACTGTTTTTT. This translates into CAWSAQANEKLFF. The V call is TRBV30, the J call TRBJ1-4; D call uncertain. Germline loops: CDR1 GTSNPN, CDR2 SVGIG (reference sequence). The V end lost 1 base, the J end lost 3 bases, and 6 bases lay between the germline ends. CDR3 length equals 13 residues.

This chain joins TRBV7-9 and TRBJ1-1, with no clear D. From germline, CDR1 is SEHNR and CDR2 FQNEAQ (reference sequence). This CDR3 has 14 amino acids. Trimming left V 7 bases short and J 0 bases short, with 12 bases between. The CDR3 DNA sequence: TGTGCCAGCACTCTTGGGCCGGTGAACACTGAAGCTTTCTTT. Translated, it gives CASTLGPVNTEAFF.

This rearrangement joins TRBV7-3 to TRBJ2-2; tentative D call: TRBD2 (5 bases). The germline gives CDR1 SGHTA, CDR2 FQGTGA. The CDR3 has 16 amino acids. The V gene lost 5 bases and the J gene lost 6 bases, with 19 bases spanning the gap. CDR3 sequence (DNA): TGTGCCAGCAGCCCCCAAGCGGCCGCTACACCCGGGGAGCTGTTTTTT. It codes for CASSPQAAATPGELFF.

The gene calls are TRBV19 and TRBJ2-1, with 8 bases matching TRBD2. Germline values: CDR1 LNHDA, CDR2 SQIVND (reference sequence). This CDR3 spans 14 amino acids. V gave up 11 bases and J gave up 9 bases; unmatched junction bases: 15. CDR3 sequence (DNA): TGTGCCTCCCACCCCGGGGGGGCCGGGGTTGAGCAGTTCTTC. Translating gives CASHPGGAGVEQFF.

V and J are TRBV5-8 and TRBJ1-2; maybe TRBD1 (6 bases). Trimming removed 0 bases from V and 3 bases from J, with 6 bases in between. Germline V lookup: CDR1 SGHTS, CDR2 YDEGEE. The CDR3 spans 13 residues. In DNA form, the CDR3 reads TGTGCCAGCAGCTTGGACAGGGACTATGGCTACACCTTC. Amino acids: CASSLDRDYGYTF.

The chain uses TRBV9 and TRBJ2-3; TRBD2 matches 11 bases. Germline trimming cut 3 bases from V and 9 bases from J; bases unmatched to any gene: 9. Germline V gene lookup returns CDR1 SGDLS and CDR2 YYNGEE. The CDR3 covers 15 residues. Written as DNA, the CDR3 is TGTGCCAGCAGCGCCCGACTAGCGGGGCTCGGAACGCAGTATTTT. Amino acids: CASSARLAGLGTQYF.

The chain recombines TRBV4-2 with TRBJ1-4; D unclear. The CDR3 contains 12 residues. V was trimmed by 1 base and J by 7 bases, leaving 4 bases between them. CDR1 is LGHNA and CDR2 is YNFKEQ in the germline V gene. Written as DNA, the CDR3 is TGTGCCAGCAGCCAAGGGCGTGAAAAACTGTTTTTT. It codes for CASSQGREKLFF.

This clone has only a few counts. This CDR3 reads CASSHRDYRLSYEQYF. In DNA form, the CDR3 reads TGTGCCAGCAGCCATCGGGACTATCGCCTTTCCTACGAGCAGTACTTC. V gene TRBV6-2 or TRBV6-3 combines with J gene TRBJ2-7, with TRBD2 identical over 7 bases. Germline values: CDR1 MNHEY, CDR2 SVGEGT. The CDR3 spans 16 residues. The J segment lost 1 base and the V segment lost 6 bases, leaving 12 bases of the junction unmatched.

The chain employs TRBV27 and TRBJ2-1, with D uncertain. The CDR3 is 14 residues long. Per the germline V gene, CDR1 is MNHEY and CDR2 is SMNVEV (reference sequence). V was trimmed by 2 bases and J by 6 bases, leaving 11 bases between them. The CDR3 loop is CASSLGFLANEQFF. The DNA for the CDR3 is TGTGCCAGCAGTTTAGGCTTCTTGGCCAATGAGCAGTTCTTC.

The chain recombines TRBV6-2 or TRBV6-3 with TRBJ1-5; D gene unclear. CDR3 size: 17 residues. Germline V gene lookup returns CDR1 MNHEY and CDR2 SVGEGT. Trimming cost V 0 bases and J 0 bases, with 12 bases left between them. In DNA form, the CDR3 reads TGTGCCAGCAGTTACTCTACGGGGAGATATAGCAATCAGCCCCAGCATTTT. Encoded protein: CASSYSTGRYSNQPQHF.

V and J are TRBV2 and TRBJ2-7; 13 positions match TRBD2. The germline gives CDR1 SNHLY, CDR2 FYNNEI. The CDR3 consists of 14 residues. Trimming at V came to 4 bases and at J to 9 bases, leaving 6 bases not matched to a gene. CDR3 in amino acids: CASSGTSGGGGQYF. CDR3 coding DNA: TGTGCCAGCAGTGGGACTAGCGGGGGTGGTGGGCAGTACTTC.

This clone was detected once. The chain employs TRBV24-1 and TRBJ2-3, with TRBD2 identical over 11 bases. The CDR3 runs 19 residues. The ends lost 6 bases at V and 4 bases at J; junction bases unmatched: 17. Germline CDR1 reads KGHDR; CDR2 reads SFDVKD. The CDR3, as DNA: TGTGCCACCAGTCCCCAGGGGGCTAGCGGGAGGAAGGAGGCAGATACGCAGTATTTT. This gives the protein CATSPQGASGRKEADTQYF.

This clone was observed a few times. The chain carries TRBV28 and TRBJ1-1; 7 bases agree with TRBD1. In germline, CDR1 is MDHEN, CDR2 SYDVKM. This CDR3 is 12 amino acids long. J gave up 4 bases and V 6 bases, and 2 bases lay outside the gene matches. The CDR3 reads CASRTGFTEAFF. In nucleotides, the CDR3 is TGTGCCAGCAGGACAGGGTTCACTGAAGCTTTCTTT.